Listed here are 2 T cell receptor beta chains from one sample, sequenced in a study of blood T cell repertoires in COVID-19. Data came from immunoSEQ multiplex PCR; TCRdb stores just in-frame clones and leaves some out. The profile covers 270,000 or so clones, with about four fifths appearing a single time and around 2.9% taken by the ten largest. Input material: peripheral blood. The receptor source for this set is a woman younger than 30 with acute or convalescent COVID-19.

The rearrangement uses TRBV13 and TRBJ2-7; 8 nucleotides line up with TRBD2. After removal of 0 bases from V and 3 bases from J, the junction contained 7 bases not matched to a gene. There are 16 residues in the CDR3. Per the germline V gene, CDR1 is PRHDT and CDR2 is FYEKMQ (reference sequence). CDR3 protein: CASSLGGRVAFYEQYF. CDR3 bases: TGTGCCAGCAGCTTAGGCGGGAGGGTTGCGTTCTACGAGCAGTACTTC.

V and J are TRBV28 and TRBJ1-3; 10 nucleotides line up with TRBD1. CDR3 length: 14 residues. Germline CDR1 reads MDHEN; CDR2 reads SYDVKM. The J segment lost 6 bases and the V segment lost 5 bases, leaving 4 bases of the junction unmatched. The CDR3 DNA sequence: TGTGCCAGCAGTATCGGGACAGGGGTAAACACCATATATTTT. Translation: CASSIGTGVNTIYF.